These 24 T cell receptor beta chains originate from one sample sequenced in a study of shared clonotypes between healthy human individuals. Profiling relied on immunoSEQ multiplex PCR, and the TCRdb table lists in-frame clones only, not all of them. The sample records roughly 2,500,000 clones, roughly 93% being singletons. Sequenced material: naive CD4+ T cells from PBMCs. Indicated subset: CD45RA+ positively selected. These receptors came from a man aged 18 to 29 in good health. Some clones in this sample may be carry-over from other donors' samples.

This clone has only a few counts. V is TRBV7-2 and J is TRBJ1-1, with D hard to call. The CDR3 runs 14 residues. The germline V and J ends were trimmed by 7 bases and 3 bases, with 15 bases remaining between them. Germline CDR1 and CDR2: SGHTA and FQGNSA. DNA for the CDR3: TGTGCCAGCAAATACTGGGAGCGAGACACTGAAGCTTTCTTT. It codes for CASKYWERDTEAFF.

The CDR3 bases are TGTGCCAGCTCAGACAGCCCTCAGCCCCAGCATTTT. Translation gives CASSDSPQPQHF. The chain employs TRBV18 and TRBJ1-5; TRBD1 is a possible D gene (5 bases). Germline CDR1 and CDR2: KGHSH and LQKENI. Trimming took off 5 bases at V and 6 bases at J, with 8 bases between the two ends. This CDR3 contains 12 residues.

The chain recombines TRBV11-2 with TRBJ2-5; D may correspond to TRBD1 or TRBD2 (5 bases each). The CDR3 is made up of 16 amino acids. Trimming stripped 5 bases from V and 2 bases from J, with 18 bases between. CDR1 and CDR2 from the germline V gene are SGHAT and FQNNGV. CDR3 residues: CASSRAGWGIQETQYF. In nucleotides, the CDR3 is TGTGCCAGCAGCAGGGCCGGATGGGGGATTCAAGAGACCCAGTACTTC.

The chain is built from TRBV18 and TRBJ2-1, with 7 bases lining up with TRBD2. The V gene end was trimmed by 3 bases and the J gene end by 2 bases; junction bases not matched to a gene: 4. Germline loops: CDR1 KGHSH, CDR2 LQKENI. The CDR3 totals 15 residues. CDR3 region: CASSPVAGAYNEQFF. The CDR3 DNA sequence: TGTGCCAGCTCACCCGTGGCGGGAGCCTACAATGAGCAGTTCTTC. The entire variable domain, with the rest obtained from reference TRBV18 and TRBJ2-1, is as follows: NAGVMQNPRHLVRRRGQEARLRCSPMKGHSHVYWYRQLPEEGLKFMVYLQKENIIDESGMPKERFSAEFPKEGPSILRIQQVVRGDSAAYFCASSPVAGAYNEQFFGPGTRLTVL.

The V and J genes are TRBV18 and TRBJ1-5, with D possibly TRBD1 on 6 matching bases. Trimming took 3 bases from V and 0 from J, leaving 12 bases between them. CDR3 size: 16 residues. Germline V gives CDR1 KGHSH, CDR2 LQKENI. For the CDR3, the DNA is TGTGCCAGCTCACCCGTCGGACAGAGTAGCAATCAGCCCCAGCATTTT. Translated: CASSPVGQSSNQPQHF. The full variable domain, rest sourced from reference TRBV18 and TRBJ1-5, is NAGVMQNPRHLVRRRGQEARLRCSPMKGHSHVYWYRQLPEEGLKFMVYLQKENIIDESGMPKERFSAEFPKEGPSILRIQQVVRGDSAAYFCASSPVGQSSNQPQHFGDGTRLSIL.

The chain employs TRBV2 and TRBJ1-1, with no clear D. Trimming removed 6 bases from V and 4 bases from J, with 6 bases in between. Germline CDR1 and CDR2: SNHLY and FYNNEI. The CDR3 contains 11 residues. DNA of the CDR3: TGTGCCAGCAGCGACCCCACTGAAGCTTTCTTT. This translates into CASSDPTEAFF. Full variable domain (outside the CDR3, taken from reference TRBV2 and TRBJ1-1): EPEVTQTPSHQVTQMGQEVILRCVPISNHLYFYWYRQILGQKVEFLVSFYNNEISEKSEIFDDQFSVERPDGSNFTLKIRSTKLEDSAMYFCASSDPTEAFFGQGTRLTVV.

The chain couples TRBV5-1 to TRBJ2-7; 9 nucleotides agree with TRBD2. The V and J ends lost 5 bases and 6 bases, in that order; junction bases with no gene match: 15. The germline gives CDR1 SGHRS, CDR2 YFSETQ. This CDR3 region has 16 residues. The CDR3 sequence: CASRFVTGTSTAEQYF. CDR3 in DNA: TGCGCCAGCAGGTTTGTGACCGGGACTAGCACCGCCGAGCAGTACTTC.

The chain carries TRBV30 and TRBJ2-5; maybe TRBD2 (7 bases). The V end was cut by 0 bases, the J end by 1 base, with 12 bases between. Germline V gives CDR1 GTSNPN, CDR2 SVGIG (reference sequence). The CDR3 loop spans 15 amino acids. CDR3 amino acids: CAWSVLGGAQETQYF. CDR3 bases: TGTGCCTGGAGTGTACTGGGGGGGGCCCAAGAGACCCAGTACTTC.

This chain uses TRBV6-5 with TRBJ1-3; 7 bases are a match to TRBD1. The CDR3 runs to 15 residues. Germline-derived CDR1 and CDR2 are MNHEY and SVGAGI. V trimming: 2 bases; J trimming: 2 bases; junction bases outside the gene matches: 3. The CDR3 DNA follows: TGTGCCAGCAGTTACCGGAGGGGGCCTGGAAACACCATATATTTT. Its protein product is CASSYRRGPGNTIYF.

Concerning this clone itself: Additional DNA sequences in this sample encode the identical CDR3. V usage is TRBV5-6 and J usage is TRBJ1-2; possibly TRBD1 for D (6 bases). The CDR3 is 14 residues long. The V gene's germline CDR1 is SGHDT and CDR2 YYEEEE. V was pared by 1 base and J by 2 bases, with 9 bases between. The CDR3 DNA reads as TGTGCCAGCAGCTTGTGGCAGGGGAACTATGGCTACACCTTC. Translated: CASSLWQGNYGYTF.

The chain carries TRBV5-4 and TRBJ1-1; D gene uncertain. V shed 6 bases and J shed 0 bases, with 15 bases lying between them. The CDR3 loop spans 15 amino acids. Germline V gene sequence: CDR1 SGHNT, CDR2 YYREEE (reference sequence). The CDR3 sequence: CASTPRVGMNTEAFF. The CDR3 DNA is TGTGCCAGCACCCCCCGGGTAGGGATGAACACTGAAGCTTTCTTT.

This clone has a single count. As DNA, the CDR3 is TGTGCCAGCAGTTCGTACAGGGGAGGGAGCACAGATACGCAGTATTTT. Amino acid sequence: CASSSYRGGSTDTQYF. The chain carries TRBV5-5 and TRBJ2-3, with D perhaps matching TRBD1 or TRBD2 (7 bases each). CDR3 length equals 16 residues. Germline V lookup: CDR1 SGHKS, CDR2 YYEKEE (reference sequence). With 5 bases removed from V and 0 bases from J, the gap between germline ends came to 16 bases.

The chain carries TRBV4-2 and TRBJ2-1, with 10 bases matching TRBD2. CDR1 LGHNA and CDR2 YNFKEQ come from the germline V gene. With V trimmed by 1 base and J by 3 bases, 9 bases remained unmatched. The CDR3 is 18 residues long. The CDR3 DNA sequence: TGTGCCAGCAGCCAAGTACCGGCTAGCGGGAGATACTACAATGAGCAGTTCTTC. Protein product: CASSQVPASGRYYNEQFF.

The chain couples TRBV11-3 to TRBJ2-5; 11 nucleotides agree with TRBD2. V was pared by 5 bases and J by 0 bases, with 8 bases of the junction left unmatched. Germline V lookup: CDR1 SGHNT, CDR2 YENEEA. This CDR3 is built from 17 residues. The CDR3 DNA sequence: TGTGCCAGCAGCGCAGGGACTAGCGGAAGAAACCAAGAGACCCAGTACTTC. Translated: CASSAGTSGRNQETQYF.

V usage is TRBV7-3 and J usage is TRBJ2-1, with D tentatively TRBD2 (6 bases). Per the germline V gene, CDR1 is SGHTA and CDR2 is FQGTGA. Trimming left V 5 bases short and J 3 bases short, with 14 bases between. CDR3 size: 15 residues. The CDR3 coding sequence is TGTGCCAGCAGCCCCGGGGGTAGCGGCTACAATGAGCAGTTCTTC. Translated, it gives CASSPGGSGYNEQFF.

There are a few counts of this clone. The rearrangement joins TRBV30 to TRBJ1-1; 8 nucleotides align to TRBD1. V shed 0 bases and J 4 bases; nucleotides not matched to a gene: 13. This CDR3 is built from 17 residues. Germline CDR1 GTSNPN, CDR2 SVGIG (reference sequence). For the CDR3, the DNA is TGTGCCTGGAGTGTAGCCTTGGGACAGGTGATCCTCACTGAAGCTTTCTTT. This gives the protein CAWSVALGQVILTEAFF.

This clone was picked up one time. The rearrangement joins TRBV5-1 to TRBJ2-1; D ambiguous. V lost 0 bases and J 0 bases, leaving 7 bases between the germline ends. Germline V gene lookup returns CDR1 SGHRS and CDR2 YFSETQ. The CDR3 runs to 15 residues. CDR3 coding DNA: TGCGCCAGCAGCTTGGTTGAGGTCTCCTACAATGAGCAGTTCTTC. Encoded protein: CASSLVEVSYNEQFF.

This clone was seen more than once but under ten times. The chain has TRBV9 and TRBJ1-1; D gene unclear. The CDR3 spans 13 residues. Germline values: CDR1 SGDLS, CDR2 YYNGEE. With 4 bases removed from V and 11 bases from J, the gap between germline ends came to 18 bases. The CDR3 spells CASSPSPQEKAFF. Written as DNA, the CDR3 is TGTGCCAGCAGCCCAAGCCCCCAGGAGAAGGCTTTCTTT. Combining the CDR3 with reference TRBV9 and TRBJ1-1 gives the whole variable domain DSGVTQTPKHLITATGQRVTLRCSPRSGDLSVYWYQQSLDQGLQFLIQYYNGEERAKGNILERFSAQQFPDLHSELNLSSLELGDSALYFCASSPSPQEKAFFGQGTRLTVV.

The rearrangement links TRBV7-9 to TRBJ2-5; 7 positions match TRBD1. The J call may be faulty, since TRBJ2-7 better matches the DNA end. Germline CDR1 is SEHNR and CDR2 is FQNEAQ (reference sequence). This CDR3 region has 16 residues. CDR3 bases: TGTGCCAGCAGCCCGCCCGCCGGGACAGCGACCTACGAGCAGTACTTC. Translating it yields CASSPPAGTATYEQYF.

This chain uses TRBV18 with TRBJ2-7; D is uncertain. V lost 4 bases and J 1 base, leaving 8 bases between the germline ends. CDR1 and CDR2 (germline): KGHSH, LQKENI. This CDR3 is built from 13 residues. The CDR3 sequence: CASSLSRSYEQYF. The CDR3 DNA reads TGTGCCAGCTCACTGAGCCGATCCTACGAGCAGTACTTC.

Only one count was recorded for this clone. V gene TRBV9 combines with J gene TRBJ2-3; 7 bases match TRBD2. This CDR3 is built from 17 residues. CDR1 and CDR2 (germline): SGDLS, YYNGEE. The V and J ends lost 0 bases and 3 bases, in that order; junction bases with no gene match: 10. The CDR3 coding sequence is TGTGCCAGCAGCGTAGTGGGACTACCAAGCGGGACAGATACGCAGTATTTT. Translation gives CASSVVGLPSGTDTQYF. Full variable domain (remainder filled in from reference TRBV9 and TRBJ2-3): DSGVTQTPKHLITATGQRVTLRCSPRSGDLSVYWYQQSLDQGLQFLIQYYNGEERAKGNILERFSAQQFPDLHSELNLSSLELGDSALYFCASSVVGLPSGTDTQYFGPGTRLTVL.

This chain joins TRBV7-2 and TRBJ2-1; 9 bases line up with TRBD2. V dropped 5 bases and J dropped 0; count of bases not matched to a gene: 14. The CDR3 totals 19 residues. The germline V gene has CDR1 SGHTA and CDR2 FQGNSA. CDR3 sequence (DNA): TGTGCCAGCAGCGTAAGCGGGAGGCCCGCCCTTCGCTCCTACAATGAGCAGTTCTTC. It translates to CASSVSGRPALRSYNEQFF.

The V gene is TRBV15, the J gene TRBJ2-7, with D unclear. The CDR3 length is 14 residues. V was shortened by 0 bases and J by 0 bases, with 6 bases between the two germline ends. The germline gives CDR1 LNHNV, CDR2 YYDKDF (reference sequence). The CDR3 DNA reads as TGTGCCACCAGCAGAGAAGGGATCTCCTACGAGCAGTACTTC. Its protein product is CATSREGISYEQYF.

This sequence joins TRBV19 and TRBJ1-2, with 7 bases fitting TRBD1. The CDR3 has 14 residues. The junction had 7 bases not matched to a gene; V was cut back by 4 bases and J by 5 bases. The germline gives CDR1 LNHDA, CDR2 SQIVND (reference sequence). The CDR3 DNA follows: TGTGCCAGTAGTAAACCAAGGGGGCCTTATGGCTACACCTTC. Translation gives CASSKPRGPYGYTF.